A single sample gave rise to the 2 T cell receptor beta chains below, sequenced in a study of T cell repertoires in cytomegalovirus infection. Which antigens these TCRs recognize remains unknown. TCRdb re-called the reads through MiXCR, storing one row per CDR3 protein. The sample lists about 400,000 distinct CDR3 sequences, about 35% seen once, with 13% in the top ten. The sample in question was cultured PBMCs, obtained from culture after CMV antigen stimulation. The receptors stem from a human donor in good health (CMV status not recorded). Some clones in this sample may be carry-over from other donors' samples.

This clonotype showed up many times. V and J are TRBV6-5 and TRBJ1-6; D is possibly TRBD1 (6 bases). The CDR3 runs to 14 residues. Germline values: CDR1 MNHEY, CDR2 SVGAGI. Trimming removed 5 bases at V and 7 bases at J, with 12 bases between. In DNA form, the CDR3 reads TGTGCCAGCAGTCCCGGGACATGGAATTCACCCCTCCACTTT. Encoded protein: CASSPGTWNSPLHF.

Only a few counts were recorded for this clonotype. V gene TRBV7-2 combines with J gene TRBJ2-6, with TRBD1 identical over 9 bases. The CDR3 runs 17 residues. V shed 4 bases, J shed 2 bases, and the junction held 6 bases outside the gene matches. Germline V CDR1 and CDR2: SGHTA, FQGNSA. CDR3 sequence reads: CASSSGGTGTGANVLTF. The CDR3 DNA reads TGTGCCAGCAGCTCGGGCGGGACAGGGACTGGGGCCAACGTCCTGACTTTC.